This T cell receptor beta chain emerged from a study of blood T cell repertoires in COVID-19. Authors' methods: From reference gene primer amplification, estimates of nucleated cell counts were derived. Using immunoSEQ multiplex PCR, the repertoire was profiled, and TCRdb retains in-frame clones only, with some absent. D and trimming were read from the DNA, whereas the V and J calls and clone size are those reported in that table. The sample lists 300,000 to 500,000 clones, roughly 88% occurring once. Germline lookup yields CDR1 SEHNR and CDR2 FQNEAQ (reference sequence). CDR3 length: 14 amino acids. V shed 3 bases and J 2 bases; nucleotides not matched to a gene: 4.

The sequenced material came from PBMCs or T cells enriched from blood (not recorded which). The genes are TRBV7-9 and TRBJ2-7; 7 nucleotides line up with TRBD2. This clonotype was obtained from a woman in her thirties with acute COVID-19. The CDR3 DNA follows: TGTGCCAGCAGCTTCAGGGACTACCCCTACGAGCAGTACTTC. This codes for CASSFRDYPYEQYF.